Each of the 24 T cell receptor beta chains below was sequenced from the same sample in a study of OX40 agonist ivuxolimab in advanced cancers. Data came from immunoSEQ multiplex PCR; TCRdb stores just in-frame clones and leaves some out. Of 75,000 to 100,000 clones in the sample, about 90% were seen once. The sample in question was CD4+ or CD8+ T cells sorted from blood, obtained in a trial of the OX40 agonist ivuxolimab. The origin of the receptors is an adult with an advanced solid tumor such as melanoma, head and neck, liver or kidney cancer.

The J gene is TRBJ2-7, the V gene TRBV9, with D maybe TRBD1 (7 bases). Germline lookup yields CDR1 SGDLS and CDR2 YYNGEE. Trimming removed 0 bases from V and 6 bases from J, with 19 bases in between. CDR3 length equals 16 residues. The CDR3 DNA reads TGTGCCAGCAGCGTAGGAGGGGGCGGGGTGCTCTCCGAGCAGTACTTC. This encodes CASSVGGGGVLSEQYF. The full variable domain, rest sourced from reference TRBV9 and TRBJ2-7, is DSGVTQTPKHLITATGQRVTLRCSPRSGDLSVYWYQQSLDQGLQFLIQYYNGEERAKGNILERFSAQQFPDLHSELNLSSLELGDSALYFCASSVGGGGVLSEQYFGPGTRLTVT.

The CDR3 region is CASSLRRSQETQYF. Here the CDR3 DNA reads TGTGCCAGCAGCTTACGGCGGAGCCAAGAGACCCAGTACTTC. The chain combines TRBV7-9 with TRBJ2-5; D unclear. Germline V lookup: CDR1 SEHNR, CDR2 FQNEAQ (reference sequence). The germline V and J ends were trimmed by 2 bases and 1 base, with 8 bases remaining between them. The CDR3 is 14 amino acids.

Here the CDR3 DNA reads TGTGCCAGCAGCGCTAGCGGGTCCGATCGTCATGAGCAGTTCTTC. This translates into CASSASGSDRHEQFF. The chain combines TRBV9 with TRBJ2-1; TRBD2 matches at 8 bases. Germline V gene lookup returns CDR1 SGDLS and CDR2 YYNGEE. This CDR3 is built from 15 residues. With 3 bases clipped from V and 8 bases from J, the junction kept 10 bases outside the gene matches.

This clone came up once. The chain employs TRBV30 and TRBJ1-2; D not certain. This CDR3 has 10 residues. Per the germline V gene, CDR1 is GTSNPN and CDR2 is SVGIG (reference sequence). Trimming pared 1 base from V and 7 bases from J, leaving 4 bases between. CDR3 sequence (DNA): TGTGCCTGGAGTGAAGGTGGCTACACCTTC. Amino acid sequence: CAWSEGGYTF.

V and J are TRBV15 and TRBJ2-3, with D possibly being TRBD2 (6 bases). CDR1 is LNHNV and CDR2 is YYDKDF in the germline V gene (reference sequence). The CDR3 loop spans 13 amino acids. Trimming stripped 0 bases from V and 7 bases from J, with 8 bases between. CDR3: CATSRDRTNTQYF. CDR3 sequence (DNA): TGTGCCACCAGCAGAGATAGGACTAATACGCAGTATTTT.

This chain links TRBV2 with TRBJ1-2; 7 bases fit TRBD1. The CDR3 spans 14 residues. Germline values: CDR1 SNHLY, CDR2 FYNNEI. After removal of 6 bases from V and 4 bases from J, the junction contained 8 bases not matched to a gene. The CDR3 sequence: CASRRGGGFYGYTF. The CDR3 DNA reads TGTGCCAGCAGGAGAGGGGGCGGATTCTATGGCTACACCTTC.

J is TRBJ2-5 and V is TRBV6-1; D is possibly TRBD1 or TRBD2 (6 bases each). The CDR3 has 13 residues. The germline V gene has CDR1 MNHNS and CDR2 SASEGT. V was shortened by 7 bases and J by 4 bases, with 13 bases between the two germline ends. The CDR3: CASMRGAGETQYF. As DNA, the CDR3 is TGTGCCAGCATGAGGGGGGCGGGAGAGACCCAGTACTTC.

The chain has TRBV27 and TRBJ2-7; tentative D call: TRBD2 (6 bases). V lost 8 bases and J lost 2, with 16 bases in between. Looked up from germline, CDR1 is MNHEY and CDR2 is SMNVEV (reference sequence). The CDR3 has 14 residues. The CDR3 sequence: CASSRGDLTYEQYF. The CDR3 DNA reads as TGTGCCAGCTCTCGCGGGGACTTAACCTACGAGCAGTACTTC.

The chain uses TRBV11-2 and TRBJ2-5; D gene uncertain. V was pared by 0 bases and J by 2 bases, with 10 bases between. Germline assignment: CDR1 SGHAT and CDR2 FQNNGV. The length of the CDR3 is 15 residues. The CDR3 spells CASSLDTAEQETQYF. The CDR3 DNA is TGTGCCAGCAGCTTAGATACGGCAGAGCAAGAGACCCAGTACTTC.

This clone was found once. The V and J genes are TRBV11-3 and TRBJ2-7; D gene uncertain. This CDR3 comprises 11 residues. Trimming removed 1 base at V and 9 bases at J, with 7 bases between. Germline V gene data show CDR1 as SGHNT and CDR2 as YENEEA. The chain's CDR3 is CASSLGERQYF. The CDR3 nucleotides are TGTGCCAGCAGCTTAGGAGAAAGGCAGTACTTC.

The V call is TRBV6-1, the J call TRBJ2-7; 7 bases map to TRBD1. CDR3 length: 16 amino acids. Per the germline V gene, CDR1 is MNHNS and CDR2 is SASEGT. The junction had 10 bases not matched to a gene; V was cut back by 2 bases and J by 3 bases. This chain's CDR3 is CASSEFRGTARYEQYF. CDR3 DNA: TGTGCCAGCAGTGAATTCAGGGGGACAGCACGCTACGAGCAGTACTTC.

This chain joins TRBV7-8 and TRBJ1-2, with D tentatively TRBD1 (5 bases). This CDR3 has 14 residues. Trimming cost V 1 base and J 4 bases, with 10 bases left between them. The germline V gene encodes CDR1 SGHVS and CDR2 FQNEAQ. In nucleotides, the CDR3 is TGTGCCAGCAGCTTAGAAAGGGGCTCCTATGGCTACACCTTC. Translated: CASSLERGSYGYTF.

The chain uses TRBV5-4 and TRBJ2-7; the D call may be TRBD1 or TRBD2 (5 bases each). The CDR3 covers 14 residues. V gave up 3 bases and J gave up 3 bases, with 13 bases separating them. The germline V gene encodes CDR1 SGHNT and CDR2 YYREEE (reference sequence). The CDR3: CASSYGTAFYEQYF. For the CDR3, the DNA is TGTGCCAGCAGCTATGGGACCGCTTTCTACGAGCAGTACTTC.

This chain links TRBV6-6 with TRBJ2-1; the match to TRBD1 covers 11 bases. This CDR3 is built from 15 residues. V lost 7 bases to trimming and J lost 5 bases; unmatched junction nucleotides: 7. Germline-derived CDR1 and CDR2 are MNHNY and SVGAGI (reference sequence). CDR3 in amino acids: CASNPGGQGDNEQFF. In DNA, the CDR3 is TGTGCCAGCAATCCTGGGGGACAGGGGGACAATGAGCAGTTCTTC.

This rearrangement joins TRBV29-1 to TRBJ1-2, with D unclear. Germline loops: CDR1 SQVTM, CDR2 ANQGSEA. The CDR3 has 14 residues. With 3 bases removed from V and 7 bases from J, the gap between germline ends came to 18 bases. The CDR3 DNA reads TGCAGCGTTGACGAGCTTGATACCAGACGTGGCTACACCTTC. This translates into CSVDELDTRRGYTF.

The chain joins TRBV7-2 to TRBJ2-5; 9 bases line up with TRBD2. This CDR3 contains 14 residues. V lost 5 bases and J lost 5; bases outside the gene matches: 6. The germline CDR1 and CDR2 sequences are SGHTA and FQGNSA. The CDR3 region has the DNA TGTGCCAGCAGCCTCTGGACTAGCGACGAGACCCAGTACTTC. Its protein product is CASSLWTSDETQYF. Based on the CDR3 plus reference TRBV7-2 and TRBJ2-5, the full variable domain is GAGVSQSPSNKVTEKGKDVELRCDPISGHTALYWYRQSLGQGLEFLIYFQGNSAPDKSGLPSDRFSAERTGGSVSTLTIQRTQQEDSAVYLCASSLWTSDETQYFGPGTRLLVL.

The V call is TRBV4-3, the J call TRBJ2-4; D may correspond to TRBD1 or TRBD2 (5 bases each). This CDR3 has 18 amino acids. The germline gives CDR1 LGHNA, CDR2 YSLEER. The ends were cut back, 0 bases at V and 10 bases at J, with 25 bases in the middle. This chain's CDR3 is CASSQESPWFRGGGIQYF. As DNA, the CDR3 is TGCGCCAGCAGCCAAGAATCCCCCTGGTTCCGTGGTGGGGGTATTCAGTACTTC.

V is TRBV19 and J is TRBJ1-1, with 7 positions matching TRBD1. This CDR3 spans 12 amino acids. The trim removed 10 bases at V and 1 base at J, leaving 3 bases unmatched. Looked up from germline, CDR1 is LNHDA and CDR2 is SQIVND (reference sequence). This chain's CDR3 is CATRTGNTEAFF. The CDR3 bases are TGTGCCACCCGGACAGGGAACACTGAAGCTTTCTTT.

The chain has TRBV2 and TRBJ1-4, with TRBD1 as a possible D gene (5 bases). The CDR3 loop spans 16 amino acids. The V end lost 1 base, the J end lost 8 bases, and 17 bases lay between the germline ends. Germline assignment: CDR1 SNHLY and CDR2 FYNNEI. In DNA form, the CDR3 reads TGTGCCAGCAGTGAAGTACAACAGGCTCCTCGGGAAAAACTGTTTTTT. This codes for CASSEVQQAPREKLFF.

J is TRBJ1-2 and V is TRBV2, with 9 nucleotides matching TRBD1. The CDR3 loop spans 14 amino acids. With V trimmed by 8 bases and J by 4 bases, 8 bases remained unmatched. Germline V gene data show CDR1 as SNHLY and CDR2 as FYNNEI. The CDR3 is CASQTGQGIYGYTF. CDR3 sequence (DNA): TGTGCCAGCCAAACGGGACAGGGCATCTATGGCTACACCTTC.

This chain uses TRBV4-1 with TRBJ2-6; the D gene is possibly TRBD1 (5 bases). The CDR3 contains 14 residues. CDR1 and CDR2 from the germline V gene are MGHRA and YSYEKL. V lost 7 bases to trimming and J lost 6 bases, with 13 bases between them. The CDR3 spells CASTHLGQANVLTF. CDR3 DNA: TGCGCCAGCACCCACCTTGGACAGGCCAACGTCCTGACTTTC.

Sample share makes this clone medium-sized. V usage is TRBV7-9 and J usage is TRBJ2-1; 8 nucleotides align to TRBD1. Trimming cost V 4 bases and J 9 bases; bases outside gene matches: 5. CDR1 and CDR2 from the germline V gene are SEHNR and FQNEAQ (reference sequence). This CDR3 region has 13 residues. The CDR3 here is CASSWTGQGEQFF. The CDR3 coding sequence is TGTGCCAGCAGCTGGACAGGGCAGGGTGAGCAGTTCTTC.

The chain employs TRBV30 and TRBJ2-1; TRBD2 is a possible D gene (6 bases). Germline V gene sequence: CDR1 GTSNPN, CDR2 SVGIG (reference sequence). The CDR3 has 14 amino acids. V lost 1 base to trimming and J lost 4 bases, with 11 bases between them. CDR3: CAWSGGTFYNEQFF. The CDR3 region has the DNA TGTGCCTGGAGTGGCGGGACTTTTTACAATGAGCAGTTCTTC.

The V and J genes are TRBV7-9 and TRBJ2-5; a weak D match, TRBD1 (6 bases). The CDR3 runs to 13 residues. V lost 6 bases and J lost 2, with 10 bases in between. In germline, CDR1 is SEHNR, CDR2 FQNEAQ (reference sequence). The CDR3 is CASRWQGQETQYF. DNA of the CDR3: TGTGCCAGCAGATGGCAGGGGCAAGAGACCCAGTACTTC.